This T cell receptor (beta chain) is drawn from a study of OX40 agonist ivuxolimab in advanced cancers. Study context: Partial responses occurred in Three dose-escalation patients, one with hepatocellular carcinoma and two with cutaneous melanoma. General study points: Some of the lowest clonal expansion was seen in partial responders at 0.1-3.0 mg/kg.

With autoimmune disease history or systemic immunosuppression, patients were excluded. This clone was seen a single time. Its antigen remains unidentified. Clones were read by immunoSEQ multiplex PCR, and TCRdb kept only the in-frame ones, dropping some. Among more than 10,000 clones listed, 70% to 85% were seen once. Germline loops: CDR1 GTSNPN, CDR2 SVGIG (reference sequence). The CDR3 has 13 residues. The germline V and J ends were trimmed by 3 bases and 0 bases, with 8 bases remaining between them. This receptor was identified in an adult with an advanced solid tumor such as melanoma, head and neck, liver or kidney cancer. The chain recombines TRBV30 with TRBJ2-5; the D gene is possibly TRBD2 (5 bases). Sequencing used CD4+ or CD8+ T cells sorted from blood, obtained in a trial of the OX40 agonist ivuxolimab. The CDR3 DNA reads as TGTGCCTGGAGAGACGGGAACCAAGAGACCCAGTACTTC. Amino acid sequence: CAWRDGNQETQYF.